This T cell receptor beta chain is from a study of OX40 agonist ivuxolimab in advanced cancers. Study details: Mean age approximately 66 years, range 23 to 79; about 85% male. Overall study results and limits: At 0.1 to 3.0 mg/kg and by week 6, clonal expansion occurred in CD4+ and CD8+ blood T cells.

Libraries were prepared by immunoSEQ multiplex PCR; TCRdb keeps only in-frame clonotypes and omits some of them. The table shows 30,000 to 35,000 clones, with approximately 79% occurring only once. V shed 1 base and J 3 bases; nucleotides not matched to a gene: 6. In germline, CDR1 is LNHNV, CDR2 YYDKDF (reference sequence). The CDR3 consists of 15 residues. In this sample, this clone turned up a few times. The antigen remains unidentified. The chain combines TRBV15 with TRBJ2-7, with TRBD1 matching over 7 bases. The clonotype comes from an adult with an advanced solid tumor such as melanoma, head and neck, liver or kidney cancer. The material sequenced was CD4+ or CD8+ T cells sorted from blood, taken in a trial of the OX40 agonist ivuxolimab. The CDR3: CATSRGRQGVYEQYF. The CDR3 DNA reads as TGTGCCACCAGCAGAGGGAGACAGGGTGTCTACGAGCAGTACTTC.